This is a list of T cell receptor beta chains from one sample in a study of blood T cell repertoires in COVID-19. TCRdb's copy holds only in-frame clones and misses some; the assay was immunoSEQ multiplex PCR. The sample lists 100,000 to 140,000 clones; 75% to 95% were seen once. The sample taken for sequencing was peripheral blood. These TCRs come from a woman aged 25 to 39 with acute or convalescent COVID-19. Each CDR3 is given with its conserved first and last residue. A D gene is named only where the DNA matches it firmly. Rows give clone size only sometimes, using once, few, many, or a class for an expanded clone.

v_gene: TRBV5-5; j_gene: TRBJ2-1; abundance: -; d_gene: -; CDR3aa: CASSAGGREAWMSSYNEQFF; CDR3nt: TGTGCCAGCAGCGCTGGGGGCCGAGAGGCTTGGATGAGCTCCTACAATGAGCAGTTCTTC
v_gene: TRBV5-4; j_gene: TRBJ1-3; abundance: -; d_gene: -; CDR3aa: CASTQGSGNTIYF; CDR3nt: TGTGCCAGCACCCAGGGATCTGGAAACACCATATATTTT
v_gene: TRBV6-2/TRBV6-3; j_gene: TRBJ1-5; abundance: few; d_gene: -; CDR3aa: CASSHDRNSQPQHF; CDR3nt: TGTGCCAGCAGCCACGACAGGAACAGTCAGCCCCAGCATTTT
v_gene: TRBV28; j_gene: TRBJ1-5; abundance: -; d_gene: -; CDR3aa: CATNPGPNQPQHF; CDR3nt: TGTGCCACCAACCCAGGGCCTAATCAGCCCCAGCATTTT
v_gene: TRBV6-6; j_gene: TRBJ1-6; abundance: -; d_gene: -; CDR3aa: CASIPPSAGVDSPLHF; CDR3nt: TGTGCCAGCATCCCTCCCAGCGCAGGGGTTGATTCACCCCTCCACTTT
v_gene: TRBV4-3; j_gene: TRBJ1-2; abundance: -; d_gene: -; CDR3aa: CASSQDEQANYGYTF; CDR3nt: TGCGCCAGCAGCCAAGATGAACAGGCTAACTATGGCTACACCTTC
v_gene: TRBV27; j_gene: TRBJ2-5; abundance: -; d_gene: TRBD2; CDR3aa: CASSKRLAGVAETQYF; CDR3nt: TGTGCCAGCTCTAAGCGGCTAGCGGGAGTTGCAGAGACCCAGTACTTC
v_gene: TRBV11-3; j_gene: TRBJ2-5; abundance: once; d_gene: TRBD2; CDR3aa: CASSLEGGGASKTQYF; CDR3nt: TGTGCCAGCAGCTTAGAGGGCGGGGGGGCCTCGAAGACCCAGTACTTC
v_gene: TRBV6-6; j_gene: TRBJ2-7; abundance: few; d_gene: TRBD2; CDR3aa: CASSLPLAGGPYEQYF; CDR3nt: TGTGCCAGCAGCCTACCTCTAGCGGGGGGGCCCTACGAGCAGTACTTC
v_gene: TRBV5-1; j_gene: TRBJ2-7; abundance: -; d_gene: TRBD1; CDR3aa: CASSLGTGGNEQYF; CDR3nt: TGCGCCAGCAGCCTTGGGACAGGGGGAAACGAGCAGTACTTC
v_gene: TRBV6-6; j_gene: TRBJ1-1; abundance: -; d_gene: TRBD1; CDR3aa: CASISGGEYTEAFF; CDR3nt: TGTGCCAGCATCTCAGGGGGAGAGTACACTGAAGCTTTCTTT
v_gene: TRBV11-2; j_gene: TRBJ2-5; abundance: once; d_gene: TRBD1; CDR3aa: CASTRGRETQYF; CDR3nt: TGTGCCAGCACCAGGGGGCGAGAGACCCAGTACTTC
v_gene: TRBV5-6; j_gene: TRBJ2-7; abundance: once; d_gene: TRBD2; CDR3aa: CATNRREGHEQYF; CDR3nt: TGTGCCACCAACCGGCGGGAGGGCCACGAGCAGTACTTC
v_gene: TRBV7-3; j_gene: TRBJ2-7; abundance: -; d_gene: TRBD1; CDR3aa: CASSLRPGTGTYEQYF; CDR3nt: TGTGCCAGCAGCTTACGGCCCGGGACAGGGACCTACGAGCAGTACTTC
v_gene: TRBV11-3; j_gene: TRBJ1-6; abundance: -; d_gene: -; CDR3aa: CASSLGARDSPLHF; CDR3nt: TGTGCCAGCAGCTTGGGAGCGAGAGATTCACCCCTCCACTTT
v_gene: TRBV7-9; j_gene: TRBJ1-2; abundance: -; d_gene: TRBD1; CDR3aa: CASSPRTGGYGYTF; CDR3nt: TGTGCCAGCAGCCCCAGGACAGGGGGGTATGGCTACACCTTC
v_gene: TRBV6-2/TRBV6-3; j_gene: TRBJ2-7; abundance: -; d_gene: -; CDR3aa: CASSYSEVSSPYEQYF; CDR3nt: TGTGCCAGCAGTTACTCGGAGGTCAGTTCCCCCTACGAGCAGTACTTC
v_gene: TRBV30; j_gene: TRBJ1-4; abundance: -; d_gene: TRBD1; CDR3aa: CAWSAPIGTGYNEKLFF; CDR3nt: TGTGCCTGGAGTGCACCTATCGGGACAGGGTACAATGAAAAACTGTTTTTT
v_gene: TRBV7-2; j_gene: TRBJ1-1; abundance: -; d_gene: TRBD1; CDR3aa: CASSLLRTGYSGTEAFF; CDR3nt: TGTGCCAGCAGCTTACTCCGGACAGGCTACTCGGGAACTGAAGCTTTCTTT
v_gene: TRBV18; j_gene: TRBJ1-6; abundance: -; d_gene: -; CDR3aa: CASSPRGGGENSPLHF; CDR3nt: TGTGCCAGCTCACCACGAGGGGGGGGCGAGAATTCACCCCTCCACTTT
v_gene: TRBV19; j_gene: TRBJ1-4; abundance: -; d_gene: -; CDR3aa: CASSIGRRASNEKLFF; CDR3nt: TGTGCCAGTAGTATCGGTAGGAGGGCGTCTAATGAAAAACTGTTTTTT
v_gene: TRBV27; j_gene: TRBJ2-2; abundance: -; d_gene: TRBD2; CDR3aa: CASSSGLAGGWGTGELFF; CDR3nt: TGTGCCAGCAGTTCTGGACTAGCGGGGGGGTGGGGGACCGGGGAGCTGTTTTTT
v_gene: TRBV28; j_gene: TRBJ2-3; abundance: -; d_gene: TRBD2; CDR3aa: CASSFAGLAVRGTQYF; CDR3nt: TGTGCCAGCAGTTTCGCGGGACTAGCGGTACGTGGTACGCAGTATTTT
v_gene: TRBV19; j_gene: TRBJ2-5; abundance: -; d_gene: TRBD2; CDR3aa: CAKRTSGVKETQYF; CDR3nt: TGTGCCAAGCGGACTAGCGGGGTAAAAGAGACCCAGTACTTC
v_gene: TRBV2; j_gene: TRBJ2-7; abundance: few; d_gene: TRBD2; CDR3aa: CASSGGSGIYEQYF; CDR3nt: TGTGCCAGCAGTGGCGGTAGCGGGATCTACGAGCAGTACTTC
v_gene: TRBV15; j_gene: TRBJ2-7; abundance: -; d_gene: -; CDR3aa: CATSSASPEYEQYF; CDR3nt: TGTGCCACCAGCTCGGCTAGCCCTGAGTACGAGCAGTACTTC
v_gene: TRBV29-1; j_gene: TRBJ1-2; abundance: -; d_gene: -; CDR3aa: CSVEGGGRFFGYTF; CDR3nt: TGCAGCGTTGAAGGTGGAGGCAGATTTTTCGGCTACACCTTC
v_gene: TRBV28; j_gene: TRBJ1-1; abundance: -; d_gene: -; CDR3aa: CASRQVSTEAFF; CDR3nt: TGTGCCAGCAGGCAGGTTAGCACTGAAGCTTTCTTT
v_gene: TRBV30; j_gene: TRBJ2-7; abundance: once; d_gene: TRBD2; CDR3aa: CAWIAWGGEQYF; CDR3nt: TGTGCCTGGATTGCGTGGGGGGGCGAGCAGTACTTC
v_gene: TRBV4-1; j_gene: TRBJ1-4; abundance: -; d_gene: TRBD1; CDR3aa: CASSQTGGNEKLFF; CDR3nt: TGCGCCAGCAGCCAGACAGGGGGGAATGAAAAACTGTTTTTT
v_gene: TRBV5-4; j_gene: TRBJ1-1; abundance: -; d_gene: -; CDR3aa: CASSLGTANTEAFF; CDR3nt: TGTGCCAGCAGCTTGGGTACAGCGAACACTGAAGCTTTCTTT
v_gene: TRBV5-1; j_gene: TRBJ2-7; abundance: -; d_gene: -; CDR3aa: CASSLAGRGLTDYGQYF; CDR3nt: TGCGCCAGCAGCTTGGCTGGGCGGGGATTAACGGACTACGGGCAGTACTTC
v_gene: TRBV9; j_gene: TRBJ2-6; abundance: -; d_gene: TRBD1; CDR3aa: CASSRDRDSLSGANVLTF; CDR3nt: TGTGCCAGCAGCAGGGACAGGGACTCACTCTCTGGGGCCAACGTCCTGACTTTC
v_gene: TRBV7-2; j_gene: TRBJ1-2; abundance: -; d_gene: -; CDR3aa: CASSFGRGRYGYTF; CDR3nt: TGTGCCAGCAGCTTTGGTAGGGGAAGATATGGCTACACCTTC
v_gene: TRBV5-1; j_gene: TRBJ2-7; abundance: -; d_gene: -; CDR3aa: CASSPGQFLNPYEQYF; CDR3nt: TGCGCCAGCAGCCCAGGACAGTTCCTCAACCCCTACGAGCAGTACTTC
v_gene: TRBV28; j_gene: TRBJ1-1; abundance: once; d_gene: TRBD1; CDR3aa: CASSFRGLMNTEAFF; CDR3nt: TGTGCCAGCAGTTTCAGGGGGTTAATGAACACTGAAGCTTTCTTT
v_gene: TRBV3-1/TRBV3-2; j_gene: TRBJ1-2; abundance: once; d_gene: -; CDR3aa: CASRSEGSYGYTF; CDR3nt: TGTGCCAGCAGGTCGGAGGGGAGCTATGGCTACACCTTC
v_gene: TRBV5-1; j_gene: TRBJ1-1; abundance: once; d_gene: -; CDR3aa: CASMTGSPNTEAFF; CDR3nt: TGCGCCAGCATGACGGGTTCTCCGAACACTGAAGCTTTCTTT
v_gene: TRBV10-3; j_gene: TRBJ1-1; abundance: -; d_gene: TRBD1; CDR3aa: CAISEMGQGSAEAFF; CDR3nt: TGTGCCATCAGTGAGATGGGACAGGGAAGCGCTGAAGCTTTCTTT
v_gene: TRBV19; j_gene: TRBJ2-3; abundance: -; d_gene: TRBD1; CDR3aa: CASSPPWTGPDTQYF; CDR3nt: TGTGCCAGTAGCCCCCCTTGGACAGGGCCAGATACGCAGTATTTT
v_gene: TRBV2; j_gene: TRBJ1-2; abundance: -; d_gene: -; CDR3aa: CASRDSPMSNYGYTF; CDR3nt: TGTGCCAGCAGGGACAGCCCCATGTCTAACTATGGCTACACCTTC
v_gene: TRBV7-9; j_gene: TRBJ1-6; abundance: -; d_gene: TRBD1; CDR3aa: CASMAPGGQANSPLHF; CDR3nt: TGTGCCAGCATGGCCCCCGGGGGACAGGCTAATTCACCCCTCCACTTT
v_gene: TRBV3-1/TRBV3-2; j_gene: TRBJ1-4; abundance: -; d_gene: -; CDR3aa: CASSLRGYANEKLFF; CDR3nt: TGTGCCAGCAGCCTCCGGGGGTATGCTAATGAAAAACTGTTTTTT
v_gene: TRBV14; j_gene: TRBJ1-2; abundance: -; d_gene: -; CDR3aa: CASSQEEGGYTF; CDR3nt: TGTGCCAGCAGCCAAGAAGAGGGTGGCTACACCTTC
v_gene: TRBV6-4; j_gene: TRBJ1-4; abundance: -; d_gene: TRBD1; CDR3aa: CASSGGQPLNEKLFF; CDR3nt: TGTGCCAGCAGTGGGGGACAGCCCCTGAATGAAAAACTGTTTTTT
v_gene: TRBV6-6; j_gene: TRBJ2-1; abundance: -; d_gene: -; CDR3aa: CASSYELSSYNEQFF; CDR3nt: TGTGCCAGCAGTTACGAGCTTAGCTCCTACAATGAGCAGTTCTTC
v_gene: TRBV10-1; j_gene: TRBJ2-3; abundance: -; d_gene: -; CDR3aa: CASSESTPDTQYF; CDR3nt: TGCGCCAGCAGTGAGTCGACTCCAGATACGCAGTATTTT
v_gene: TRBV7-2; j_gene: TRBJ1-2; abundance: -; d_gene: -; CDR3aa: CASRLRTVNYGYTF; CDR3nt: TGTGCCAGCAGACTACGGACAGTAAACTATGGCTACACCTTC
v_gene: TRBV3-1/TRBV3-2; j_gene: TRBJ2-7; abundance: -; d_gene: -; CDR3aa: CASSGGWSRGYEQYF; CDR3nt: TGTGCCAGCAGCGGGGGCTGGAGTCGGGGCTACGAGCAGTACTTC
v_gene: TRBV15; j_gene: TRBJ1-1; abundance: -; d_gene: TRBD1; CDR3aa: CATSRTGKNTEAFF; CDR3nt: TGTGCCACCAGCAGGACAGGGAAGAACACTGAAGCTTTCTTT
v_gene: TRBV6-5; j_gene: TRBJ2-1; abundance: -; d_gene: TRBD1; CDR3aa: CASSSGQVSYNEQFF; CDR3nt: TGTGCCAGCAGTTCGGGACAGGTCTCCTACAATGAGCAGTTCTTC
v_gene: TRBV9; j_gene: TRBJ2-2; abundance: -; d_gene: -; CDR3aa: CASSPSGGGYTGELFF; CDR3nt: TGTGCCAGCAGCCCCAGTGGGGGGGGCTACACCGGGGAGCTGTTTTTT
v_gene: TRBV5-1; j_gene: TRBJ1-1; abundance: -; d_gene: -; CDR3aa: CASSLEANSGTEAFF; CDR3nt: TGCGCCAGCAGCTTGGAGGCTAACTCGGGCACTGAAGCTTTCTTT
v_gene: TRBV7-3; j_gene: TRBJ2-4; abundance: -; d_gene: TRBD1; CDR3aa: CASSLRPLRGTGGLREAKNIQYF; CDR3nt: TGTGCCAGCAGCTTAAGACCCCTTAGGGGGACAGGGGGCCTCCGAGAGGCCAAAAACATTCAGTACTTC
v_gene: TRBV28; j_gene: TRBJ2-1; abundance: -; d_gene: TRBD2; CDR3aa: CASSSLQLAGGPSEQFF; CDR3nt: TGTGCCAGCAGCAGCCTGCAACTAGCGGGGGGGCCTAGTGAGCAGTTCTTC